The rows below give T cell receptor beta chains drawn from one sample of a study of T cell repertoires in cytomegalovirus infection. These receptors' targets are unknown. TCRdb recomputed calls from the reads with MiXCR, one row per CDR3 protein. The data contain around 430,000 distinct CDR3 sequences, 42% of them singletons. Source: cultured PBMCs, taken from culture after CMV antigen stimulation. All receptors come from a human donor in good health (CMV status not recorded). Some clones in this sample may be carry-over from other donors' samples. The CDR3 runs from the conserved cysteine through the conserved F or W. A D gene is named only where the DNA matches it firmly. Rows give clone size only sometimes, using once, few, many, or a class for an expanded clone.

d_call	v_call	j_call	cdr3_length	clone_size	cdr3_aa	cdr3_nt
TRBD2	TRBV7-6	TRBJ2-5	14	-	CASRPSGGPETQYF	TGTGCCAGCAGACCAAGCGGGGGGCCAGAGACCCAGTACTTC
TRBD1	TRBV7-6	TRBJ1-6	17	few	CASSINFPGQGNSPLHF	TGTGCCAGCAGCATCAATTTTCCGGGACAGGGTAATTCACCCCTCCACTTT
TRBD1	TRBV6-5	TRBJ1-6	15	-	CASSYSIGTVRPLHF	TGTGCCAGCAGTTACTCCATTGGGACAGTCAGACCCCTCCACTTT
-	TRBV12-3/TRBV12-4	TRBJ2-7	14	-	CASSPEGWVHEQYF	TGTGCCAGCAGCCCAGAAGGGTGGGTCCACGAGCAGTACTTC
-	TRBV7-2	TRBJ2-5	14	few	CASSLVGVQETQYF	TGTGCCAGCAGCTTAGTGGGAGTACAAGAGACCCAGTACTTC
-	TRBV20-1	TRBJ1-1	14	few	CSARALDGNTEAFF	TGCAGTGCTAGAGCTTTGGACGGGAACACTGAAGCTTTCTTT
-	TRBV7-2	TRBJ2-1	15	few	CASSLRGDFYNEQFF	TGTGCCAGCAGCTTAAGGGGGGACTTTTACAATGAGCAGTTCTTC
-	TRBV7-2	TRBJ2-7	15	-	CASSQGGPGTYEQYF	TGTGCCAGCAGTCAAGGAGGCCCGGGAACCTACGAGCAGTACTTC
-	TRBV28	TRBJ2-2	15	-	CASSFGGLNTGELFF	TGTGCCAGCAGTTTTGGGGGACTTAACACCGGGGAGCTGTTTTTT
-	TRBV7-2	TRBJ1-3	13	-	CASSKGRENTIYF	TGTGCCAGCAGTAAGGGGAGGGAAAACACCATATATTTT